This TCR beta chain was retrieved from a study of T cell repertoires in cytomegalovirus infection. The overall study: TCR beta signatures that were public indicated CMV infection and matching HLA type. Points from the study as a whole: Carriage of CMV together with the relevant HLA was identifiable through cumulative public TCR beta family frequency. Predominance within the ex vivo response was attributable to HLA-C-restricted CMV-specific TCR beta clonotypes.

This clonotype was picked up a small number of times. Its antigen is still unknown. TCRdb reprocessed the reads with MiXCR, giving one entry per CDR3 protein. The sample lists about 490,000 distinct CDR3 sequences, approximately 11% occurring once. V dropped 5 bases and J dropped 0; count of bases not matched to a gene: 7. CDR1 SGHRS and CDR2 YFSETQ come from the germline V gene. The CDR3 length is 15 residues. The sequencing sample was made of PBMCs. V and J are TRBV5-1 and TRBJ2-7; 8 nucleotides align to TRBD2. This receptor was taken from a human donor in good health (CMV status not recorded). Some clones in this sample may be carry-over from other donors' samples. The CDR3 region has the DNA TGCGCCAGCAGTTATACTAGCGGCTACTCCTACGAGCAGTACTTC. Its protein is CASSYTSGYSYEQYF. Full variable domain (rest looked up from reference TRBV5-1 and TRBJ2-7): KAGVTQTPRYLIKTRGQQVTLSCSPISGHRSVSWYQQTPGQGLQFLFEYFSETQRNKGNFPGRFSGRQFSNSRSEMNVSTLELGDSALYLCASSYTSGYSYEQYFGPGTRLTVT.